These T cell receptor beta chains were read from a single sample in a study of response to subunit inactivated influenza vaccine. TCRdb re-called the RT-PCR reads through MiXCR, storing one row per CDR3 protein. The data contain about 540,000 distinct CDR3 sequences, under 30% of them singletons. Another study also made use of these data, one on T cells expressing NK-cell markers.

Sequenced here: CD4+ T cells sorted from PBMCs, sampled roughly 12 days after vaccination. The origin of the receptors is a man aged 45-65 years who received an inactivated influenza vaccine. Both conserved end residues are part of each CDR3. The order of the fields is CDR3 length, D gene, J gene, clone size, V gene, CDR3 protein, CDR3 DNA. The D gene is left open where the match is weak. Clone size is given for some rows only: seen once, a few or many times, or a class if the clone is expanded.

13,-,TRBJ2-7,many,TRBV7-9,CASSGPRGYEQYF,TGTGCCAGCAGCGGCCCGAGGGGCTACGAGCAGTACTTC
16,-,TRBJ2-1,-,TRBV5-1,CASSLALSKSYNEQFF,TGCGCCAGCAGCTTGGCGCTCTCGAAATCCTACAATGAGCAGTTCTTC
15,-,TRBJ2-2,many,TRBV24-1,CATSEGTANTGELFF,TGTGCCACCAGTGAGGGGACGGCGAACACCGGGGAGCTGTTTTTT
14,-,TRBJ2-7,-,TRBV11-1,CASSPGEGVYEQYF,TGTGCCAGCAGCCCAGGGGAAGGGGTCTACGAGCAGTACTTC
14,-,TRBJ2-7,-,TRBV4-3,CASSTQRQGYEQYF,TGCGCCAGCAGCACTCAGAGGCAAGGTTACGAGCAGTACTTC
16,TRBD2,TRBJ2-3,-,TRBV24-1,CATRSSGGIFTDTQYF,TGTGCCACCAGATCTAGCGGGGGGATATTCACAGATACGCAGTATTTT
17,-,TRBJ1-1,-,TRBV9,CASSGRNQSFRNTEAFF,TGTGCCAGCAGCGGACGGAATCAGTCGTTCCGGAACACTGAAGCTTTCTTT
14,-,TRBJ2-1,-,TRBV28,CASSPRTARNEQFF,TGTGCCAGCAGTCCTCGGACAGCCAGGAATGAGCAGTTCTTC
14,-,TRBJ1-2,-,TRBV7-2,CASSSLLGADGYTF,TGTGCCAGCAGCTCCTTATTGGGGGCAGATGGCTACACCTTC
12,-,TRBJ2-7,-,TRBV20-1,CSAGQFGYEQYF,TGCAGTGCTGGACAGTTTGGGTACGAGCAGTACTTC
13,-,TRBJ2-2,-,TRBV20-1,CSARDSLTGELFF,TGCAGTGCTAGAGATTCCCTAACCGGGGAGCTGTTTTTT
15,TRBD1,TRBJ1-1,-,TRBV5-1,CASNMQGQRNTEAFF,TGCGCCAGCAATATGCAGGGACAGAGGAACACTGAAGCTTTCTTT
15,-,TRBJ2-1,few,TRBV7-8,CASSLATASYNEQFF,TGTGCCAGCAGCTTAGCGACCGCATCCTACAATGAGCAGTTCTTC
13,-,TRBJ2-5,-,TRBV5-1,CASSLLFGETQYF,TGCGCCAGCAGCTTGTTGTTTGGGGAGACCCAGTACTTC
15,TRBD1,TRBJ1-4,-,TRBV9,CASSVSGTGDEKLFF,TGTGCCAGCAGCGTTTCCGGGACAGGGGATGAAAAACTGTTTTTT
15,TRBD2,TRBJ2-7,few,TRBV5-6,CASSPGWTSSYEQYF,TGTGCCAGCAGCCCCGGCTGGACTAGCTCCTACGAGCAGTACTTC
19,TRBD1,TRBJ1-1,-,TRBV18,CASSPLDPGQGAWHTEAFF,TGTGCCAGCTCACCACTTGATCCGGGACAGGGGGCATGGCACACTGAAGCTTTCTTT
13,-,TRBJ2-3,-,TRBV20-1,CSARVPSTDTQYF,TGCAGTGCTAGAGTCCCTAGCACAGATACGCAGTATTTT